The entry below describes one T cell receptor (beta chain). The clone's antigen remains unknown. Base qualities are not recorded, but no much larger clone differs from it by a single base. This specimen belongs to a study of blood T cells in healthy people across ages (dated by TCRdb to between 2014 and 2017). Regarding the study in general: In model experiments, roughly one uniquely barcoded TCR beta cDNA molecule per two T cells was captured by template switching. Age-related changes in TCR beta repertoire diversity were measured in the study by deep sequencing normalized with unique cDNA molecular identifiers. The donors were divided into four age groups: young (average approximately 15 years), middle-aged (about 40), aged (roughly 66) and long-lived (more than 75). To avoid experimental bias, donors of different ages were randomly spread across the sequencing lanes. For two donors (one aged 18 to 29 and one aged 80 or older), the study analyzed two additional independent replicas of 1 million unique cDNA reads from the same blood draw.

CDR1 and CDR2 are read off the germline V gene as MNHEY and SVGAGI. The germline ends are 15 bases apart after V is trimmed by 1 base and J by 8 bases. The CDR3 runs 15 residues from the cysteine to the phenylalanine. Only the CDR3 region is kept as DNA, spanning 45 bases read in frame from base 1. Donors were 39 systemically healthy Caucasian individuals from Russia aged roughly 6 to 95 years. Each donor gave ten milliliters of peripheral blood, drawn into EDTA-treated Vacutainer tubes. Ficoll-Paque density-gradient centrifugation was used to isolate PBMCs, with at least 7 million per sample. Total RNA was extracted from PBMCs with Trizol reagent, with at least 6 micrograms obtained per sample. For every donor, an aliquot of PBMCs went through flow cytometry to measure the percentages of naive CD45RAhigh/CD27high T cells. Library method: 5' RACE. Instrument used: Illumina HiSeq 2500. A second roughly 7 to 12 cycle PCR used a sample-barcoded 5' primer and a J-beta primer mix. A unique molecular identifier was introduced onto each TCR beta cDNA molecule by a template-switch 5' adaptor carrying 12 random nucleotides. Each sample yielded at least 3 million CDR3-containing paired-end reads. First-strand cDNA synthesis was performed from all RNA using the Mint cDNA synthesis kit, with priming by a TRBC-specific oligonucleotide. After uracil-DNA glycosylase treatment, a first 18-cycle PCR used universal primers M1SS and BC2_uni_R on all cDNA. Per the authors' processing: Normalization of each sample was performed by random selection of 1 million high-quality reads, each carrying a distinct molecular identifier. Reads with shared molecular identifiers were discarded instead of being binned into consensus sequences. MiTCR, with a Q25 quality threshold and the strictest error-elimination algorithm, was used for CDR3 identification, clonotype clustering and error correction. A nonparametric unseen species model with Euler transformation was used to estimate a lower bound on total TCR beta diversity. The public reads were quality trimmed at Q25 with fastp and then assembled into clones with MiXCR by TCRdb, keeping productive beta chains. Each entry merges the rows of one CDR3 protein and shows their most common DNA and genes. In this record, the V and J calls reflect TCRdb's handling and not the investigators' own analysis. The sample yields 730,000 or so distinct CDR3 sequences; 40% to 45% were counted once. Jointly, the top ten make up more than 20% of the sample.

Findings and caveats that apply to the study as a whole: Observed TCR beta diversity per million T cells fell roughly linearly with age, and a significant reduction was already apparent by age roughly 40. There was a strong correlation between observed TCR beta diversity and the percentage of naive T cells measured by flow cytometry. Estimates of total diversity based on one million sequenced T cells were regarded as lower bounds and as underestimates. Compared with the aged group, more naive CD4+ T cells, fewer expanded clones and increased TCR diversity were shown by the long-lived group, suggesting age selection. Donor CMV infection status was unknown, potentially confounding age-related changes in expanded clonotypes. Because profiling used bulk unsorted PBMCs, naive and antigen-experienced compartments could not be compared conclusively.

The sequence came from an older woman in good health. Sequenced: blood. The sequence is built from TRBV6-5 and TRBJ2-1; TRBD2 is a weak D gene call, 7 bases matching. The CDR3 in this case is CASSYLGGGRHEQFF. The nucleotide sequence is TGTGCCAGCAGTTACTTGGGGGGGGGCCGTCATGAGCAGTTCTTC.